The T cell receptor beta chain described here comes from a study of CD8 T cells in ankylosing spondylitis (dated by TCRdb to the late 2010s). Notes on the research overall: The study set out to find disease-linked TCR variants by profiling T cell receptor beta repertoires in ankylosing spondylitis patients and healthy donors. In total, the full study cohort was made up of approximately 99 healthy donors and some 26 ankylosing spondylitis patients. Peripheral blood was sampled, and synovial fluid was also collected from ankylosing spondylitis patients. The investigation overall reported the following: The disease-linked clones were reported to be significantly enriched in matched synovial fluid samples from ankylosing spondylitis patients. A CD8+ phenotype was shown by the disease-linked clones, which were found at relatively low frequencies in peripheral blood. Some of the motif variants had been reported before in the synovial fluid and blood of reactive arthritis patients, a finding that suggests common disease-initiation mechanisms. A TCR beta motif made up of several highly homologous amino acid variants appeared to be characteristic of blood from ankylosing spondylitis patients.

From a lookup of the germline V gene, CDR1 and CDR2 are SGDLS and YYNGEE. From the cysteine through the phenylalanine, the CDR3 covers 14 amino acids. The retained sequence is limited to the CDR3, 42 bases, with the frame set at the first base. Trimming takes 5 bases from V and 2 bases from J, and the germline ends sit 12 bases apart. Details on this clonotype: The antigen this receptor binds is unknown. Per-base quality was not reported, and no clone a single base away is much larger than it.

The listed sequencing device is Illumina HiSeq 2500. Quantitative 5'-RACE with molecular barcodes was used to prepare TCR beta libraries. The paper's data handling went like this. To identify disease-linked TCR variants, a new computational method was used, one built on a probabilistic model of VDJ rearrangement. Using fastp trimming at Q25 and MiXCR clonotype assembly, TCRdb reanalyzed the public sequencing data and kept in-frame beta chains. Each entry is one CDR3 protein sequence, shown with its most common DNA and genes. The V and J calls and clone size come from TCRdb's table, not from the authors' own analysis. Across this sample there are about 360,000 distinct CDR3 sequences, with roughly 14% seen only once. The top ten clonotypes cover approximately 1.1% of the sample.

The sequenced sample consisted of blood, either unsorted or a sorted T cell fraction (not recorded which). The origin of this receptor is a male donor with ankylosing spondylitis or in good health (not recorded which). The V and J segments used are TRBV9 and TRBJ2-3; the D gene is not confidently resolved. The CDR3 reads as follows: CASSGPSATDTQYF. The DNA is TGTGCCAGCAGTGGGCCGTCCGCCACAGATACGCAGTATTTT.